These 21 T cell receptor beta chains were sequenced from one sample in a study of sequential checkpoint blockade in melanoma. Sequencing used immunoSEQ multiplex PCR; TCRdb keeps in-frame clones, though not all of them. The sample yields around 9,100 clones, 71% seen once. Treatment reported: randomized to nivolumab then ipilimumab (arm A) or the reverse (arm B). The material was CD8+ T cells sorted from blood (inferred from file names), obtained from a patient given nivolumab and ipilimumab in sequence. The receptors were gathered from a human donor with melanoma.

This clone was seen just once. The V call is TRBV6-4, the J call TRBJ2-1; 13 nucleotides align to TRBD2. CDR3 size: 14 residues. CDR1 and CDR2 from the germline V gene are MRHNA and SNTAGT. Trimming took 3 bases from V and 9 from J; bases not matched to a gene: 2. CDR3: CASSEGLAGAEQFF. In DNA form, the CDR3 reads TGTGCCAGCAGTGAAGGACTAGCGGGAGCTGAGCAGTTCTTC.

V and J are TRBV6-1 and TRBJ1-1, with 8 positions matching TRBD1. Per germline, CDR1 MNHNS and CDR2 SASEGT. J was trimmed by 6 bases and V by 1 base; bases with no gene match: 10. The CDR3 consists of 16 residues. CDR3: CASSEGEGQGRPEAFF. CDR3 coding DNA: TGTGCCAGCAGTGAAGGGGAAGGACAGGGAAGACCTGAAGCTTTCTTT.

This clone showed up just once. The genes are TRBV6-6 and TRBJ2-7; TRBD1 matches 9 bases. This CDR3 is 16 amino acids long. In germline, CDR1 is MNHNY, CDR2 SVGAGI (reference sequence). J was trimmed by 6 bases and V by 2 bases; bases with no gene match: 11. The CDR3, as DNA: TGTGCCAGCAGTTACCTCGCTGTGGACAGGGGCCGCGAGCAGTACTTC. It codes for CASSYLAVDRGREQYF.

This clone occurred once. J is TRBJ2-7 and V is TRBV9; the match to TRBD1 covers 9 bases. In germline, CDR1 is SGDLS, CDR2 YYNGEE. The V segment lost 5 bases and the J segment 3 bases; nucleotides outside the gene matches: 6. The CDR3 is made up of 14 amino acids. The CDR3 nucleotides read TGTGCCAGCAGTGATCCGGGACAGGGCTACGAGCAGTACTTC. Its protein is CASSDPGQGYEQYF.

The rearrangement uses TRBV11-2 and TRBJ2-7, with unresolved D. The CDR3 contains 12 residues. Germline loops: CDR1 SGHAT, CDR2 FQNNGV. V was clipped by 3 bases and J by 1 base, with 4 bases between them. The DNA for the CDR3 is TGTGCCAGCAGCTTCGTGTCCTACGAGCAGTACTTC. Its protein is CASSFVSYEQYF.

The chain recombines TRBV6-5 with TRBJ2-3; 12 positions agree with TRBD2. CDR3 size: 16 residues. CDR1 and CDR2 (germline): MNHEY, SVGAGI. With V trimmed by 4 bases and J by 6 bases, 8 bases remained unmatched. The CDR3 DNA follows: TGTGCCAGCAGTTCTAGCGGGAGGGATCCGAGGGATACGCAGTATTTT. Protein sequence: CASSSSGRDPRDTQYF.

This clone was seen more than once but under ten times. This rearrangement joins TRBV9 to TRBJ2-7, with 7 bases identical to TRBD1. Trimming at V came to 0 bases and at J to 2 bases, leaving 5 bases not matched to a gene. Looked up from germline, CDR1 is SGDLS and CDR2 is YYNGEE. This CDR3 region has 15 residues. The CDR3 protein is CASSVAPGQPYEQYF. For the CDR3, the DNA is TGTGCCAGCAGCGTAGCCCCGGGACAGCCCTACGAGCAGTACTTC.

The V call is TRBV29-1, the J call TRBJ2-7, with 11 nucleotides matching TRBD2. The length of the CDR3 is 15 residues. The junction had 7 bases not matched to a gene; V was cut back by 6 bases and J by 0 bases. Per the germline V gene, CDR1 is SQVTM and CDR2 is ANQGSEA. The CDR3 loop is CSVWTSGQSSYEQYF. The CDR3 nucleotides read TGCAGCGTCTGGACTAGCGGGCAGAGCTCCTACGAGCAGTACTTC.

The chain employs TRBV13 and TRBJ2-7; the D gene is possibly TRBD2 (5 bases). The germline V gene encodes CDR1 PRHDT and CDR2 FYEKMQ (reference sequence). This CDR3 has 15 residues. The V end was cut by 1 base, the J end by 6 bases, with 16 bases between. CDR3 loop: CASSLELSERGEQYF. DNA for the CDR3: TGTGCCAGCAGCTTAGAGCTGTCAGAACGGGGCGAGCAGTACTTC.

This clone is labeled as large. The chain employs TRBV7-9 and TRBJ2-7; 8 nucleotides align to TRBD1. The CDR3 covers 16 residues. Germline trimming cut 5 bases from V and 5 bases from J; bases unmatched to any gene: 14. CDR1 and CDR2 (germline): SEHNR, FQNEAQ (reference sequence). The DNA for the CDR3 is TGTGCCAGCAGCCCTCAAATGGGGACAGGAGACGACGAGCAGTACTTC. Translating it yields CASSPQMGTGDDEQYF. The full variable domain, completed using reference TRBV7-9 and TRBJ2-7, is DTGVSQNPRHKITKRGQNVTFRCDPISEHNRLYWYRQTLGQGPEFLTYFQNEAQLEKSRLLSDRFSAERPKGSFSTLEIQRTEQGDSAMYLCASSPQMGTGDDEQYFGPGTRLTVT.

The chain carries TRBV19 and TRBJ1-6; D ambiguous. Trimming cost V 6 bases and J 10 bases, with 16 bases left between them. Germline lookup yields CDR1 LNHDA and CDR2 SQIVND (reference sequence). This CDR3 has 14 amino acids. The CDR3 protein is CASRARSTGSPLHF. The DNA for the CDR3 is TGTGCCAGTAGAGCCCGGTCTACGGGATCACCCCTCCACTTT.

This chain connects TRBV29-1 to TRBJ1-1; no reliable D call. Trimming took 3 bases from V and 2 from J, leaving 16 bases between them. CDR1 and CDR2 from the germline V gene are SQVTM and ANQGSEA. This CDR3 has 15 amino acids. The CDR3 DNA sequence: TGCAGCGTTGACGGGGTCTGGCCCACCAACACTGAAGCTTTCTTT. Translating it yields CSVDGVWPTNTEAFF.

This rearrangement joins TRBV7-9 to TRBJ2-4, with 12 bases that match TRBD1. The junction had 6 bases not matched to a gene; V was cut back by 5 bases and J by 1 base. There are 17 residues in the CDR3. In germline, CDR1 is SEHNR, CDR2 FQNEAQ (reference sequence). CDR3 loop: CASSPKGQGAAKNIQYF. CDR3 DNA sequence: TGTGCCAGCAGCCCCAAGGGACAGGGGGCTGCCAAAAACATTCAGTACTTC. Full variable domain (rest looked up from reference TRBV7-9 and TRBJ2-4): DTGVSQNPRHKITKRGQNVTFRCDPISEHNRLYWYRQTLGQGPEFLTYFQNEAQLEKSRLLSDRFSAERPKGSFSTLEIQRTEQGDSAMYLCASSPKGQGAAKNIQYFGAGTRLSVL.

This clone has just a few counts. V usage is TRBV7-8 and J usage is TRBJ2-1; a weak D match, TRBD2 (5 bases). Germline loops: CDR1 SGHVS, CDR2 FQNEAQ. This CDR3 has 14 residues. The ends were cut back, 4 bases at V and 2 bases at J, with 9 bases in the middle. CDR3 region: CASSSTTTYNEQFF. The CDR3 region has the DNA TGTGCCAGCAGCTCAACGACTACCTACAATGAGCAGTTCTTC.

V is TRBV19 and J is TRBJ1-5; the match to TRBD1 covers 10 bases. Germline V lookup: CDR1 LNHDA, CDR2 SQIVND (reference sequence). The V segment lost 3 bases and the J segment 4 bases; nucleotides outside the gene matches: 3. The CDR3 is 15 amino acids. The CDR3 DNA reads as TGTGCCAGTAGTATTTTGGACAGGGGGAATCAGCCCCAGCATTTT. This encodes CASSILDRGNQPQHF.

V and J are TRBV27 and TRBJ2-1; 10 nucleotides align to TRBD2. V was pared by 7 bases and J by 6 bases, with 6 bases of the junction left unmatched. Germline assignment: CDR1 MNHEY and CDR2 SMNVEV (reference sequence). The CDR3 runs to 14 residues. The CDR3 DNA is TGTGCCAGCACCCCGGGACTAGCGTCCAATGAGCAGTTCTTC. It encodes CASTPGLASNEQFF.

The chain carries TRBV7-9 and TRBJ1-5; 7 positions agree with TRBD1. The trim removed 5 bases at V and 7 bases at J, leaving 8 bases unmatched. The length of the CDR3 is 14 residues. The germline V gene encodes CDR1 SEHNR and CDR2 FQNEAQ (reference sequence). The CDR3 bases are TGTGCCAGCAGCCAGGGGGGAGGCGAACAGCCCCAGCATTTT. Protein: CASSQGGGEQPQHF.

The chain links TRBV6-1 to TRBJ1-3, with D tentatively TRBD1 (6 bases). CDR1 is MNHNS, CDR2 SASEGT, per germline. V was pared by 1 base and J by 4 bases, with 11 bases between. This CDR3 spans 15 amino acids. In DNA, the CDR3 is TGTGCCAGCAGTGAAGAAGGGGGGGGAGGAAACACCATATATTTT. Protein product: CASSEEGGGGNTIYF.

The chain couples TRBV5-4 to TRBJ2-5, with TRBD1 as a possible D gene (6 bases). The CDR3 has 14 amino acids. V dropped 3 bases and J dropped 0 bases, with 9 bases sitting between them. The germline V gene has CDR1 SGHNT and CDR2 YYREEE (reference sequence). CDR3 protein: CASSWTAYQETQYF. The CDR3 bases are TGTGCCAGCAGCTGGACAGCGTACCAAGAGACCCAGTACTTC.

The chain couples TRBV9 to TRBJ2-7, with D possibly TRBD2 on 6 matching bases. Germline CDR1 and CDR2: SGDLS and YYNGEE. The CDR3 runs to 14 residues. V shed 1 base and J shed 4 bases, with 12 bases lying between them. The CDR3 here is CASSVNSGRYEQYF. CDR3 nucleotides: TGTGCCAGCAGCGTAAATTCTGGGAGGTACGAGCAGTACTTC. Together with reference TRBV9 and TRBJ2-7, the CDR3 gives the full variable domain: DSGVTQTPKHLITATGQRVTLRCSPRSGDLSVYWYQQSLDQGLQFLIQYYNGEERAKGNILERFSAQQFPDLHSELNLSSLELGDSALYFCASSVNSGRYEQYFGPGTRLTVT.

The chain employs TRBV13 and TRBJ2-1; TRBD2 agrees at 10 bases. This CDR3 region has 15 residues. V trimming: 5 bases; J trimming: 9 bases; junction bases outside the gene matches: 10. The germline V gene encodes CDR1 PRHDT and CDR2 FYEKMQ (reference sequence). CDR3 DNA sequence: TGTGCCAGCAGCCCCGAAAGCGGGAGGGCTGGTGAGCAGTTCTTC. Translation: CASSPESGRAGEQFF.